The present T cell receptor beta chain was sequenced within a study of cytomegalovirus exposure and HLA in healthy donors. Vbeta (60) and Jbeta (13) primers were used in the PCR. Assay: immunoSEQ multiplex PCR; the TCRdb copy retains only in-frame clones and omits some. The sample lists about 89,000 clones; approximately 76% were seen once. This CDR3 has 18 residues. The rearrangement joins TRBV21-1 to TRBJ1-2; the table calls TRBD1, which could not be checked here. TRBV21-1 is reported as a pseudogene. The receptor comes from a male donor in good health and CMV-seronegative. What was sequenced was PBMCs. CDR3 loop: CASSRRTGTGFSNYGYTF. The CDR3 DNA reads as TGTGCCAGCAGCAGGCGAACCGGGACAGGATTTTCCAACTATGGCTACACCTTC.